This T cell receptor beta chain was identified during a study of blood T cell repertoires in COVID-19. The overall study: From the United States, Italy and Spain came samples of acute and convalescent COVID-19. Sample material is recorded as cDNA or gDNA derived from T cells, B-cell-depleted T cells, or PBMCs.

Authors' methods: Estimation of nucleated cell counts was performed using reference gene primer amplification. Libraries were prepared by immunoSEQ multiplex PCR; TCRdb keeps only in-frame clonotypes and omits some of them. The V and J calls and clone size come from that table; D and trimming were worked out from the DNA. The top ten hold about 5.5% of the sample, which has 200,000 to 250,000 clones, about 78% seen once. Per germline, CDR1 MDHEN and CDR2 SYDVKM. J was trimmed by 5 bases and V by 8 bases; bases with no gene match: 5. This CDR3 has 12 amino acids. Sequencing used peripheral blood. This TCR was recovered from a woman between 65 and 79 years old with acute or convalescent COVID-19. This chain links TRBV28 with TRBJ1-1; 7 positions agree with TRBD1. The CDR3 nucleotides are TGTGCCAGCGGGACAGCCCAAACTGAAGCTTTCTTT. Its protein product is CASGTAQTEAFF. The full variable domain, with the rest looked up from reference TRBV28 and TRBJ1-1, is DVKVTQSSRYLVKRTGEKVFLECVQDMDHENMFWYRQDPGLGLRLIYFSYDVKMKEKGDIPEGYSVSREKKERFSLILESASTNQTSMYLCASGTAQTEAFFGQGTRLTVV.